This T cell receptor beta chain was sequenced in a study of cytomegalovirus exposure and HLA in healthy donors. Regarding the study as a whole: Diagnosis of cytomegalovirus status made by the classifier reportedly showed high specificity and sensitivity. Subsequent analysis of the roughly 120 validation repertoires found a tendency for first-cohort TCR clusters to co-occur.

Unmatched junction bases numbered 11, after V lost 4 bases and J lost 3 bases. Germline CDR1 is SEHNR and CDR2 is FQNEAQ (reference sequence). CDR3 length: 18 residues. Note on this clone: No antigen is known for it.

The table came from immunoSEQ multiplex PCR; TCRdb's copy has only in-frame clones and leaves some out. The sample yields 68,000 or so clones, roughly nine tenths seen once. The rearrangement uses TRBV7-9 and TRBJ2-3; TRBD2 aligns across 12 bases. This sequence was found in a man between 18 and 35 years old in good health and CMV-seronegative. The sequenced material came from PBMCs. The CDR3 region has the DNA TGTGCCAGCAGCTCTACTAGCGGGGGGAGCTCTTTTACAGATACGCAGTATTTT. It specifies CASSSTSGGSSFTDTQYF.